The 15 T cell receptor beta chains in this list originate from one sample, sequenced in a study of cytomegalovirus exposure and HLA in healthy donors. The PCR used 60 Vbeta and 13 Jbeta primers. Libraries were prepared by immunoSEQ multiplex PCR; TCRdb keeps only in-frame clonotypes and omits some of them. Found here are nearly 200,000 clones, roughly three quarters of them singletons; the top ten hold approximately 0.4%. Sequences were obtained from PBMCs. These TCRs come from a male donor in good health and CMV-seropositive.

This clone has a handful of counts. V is TRBV4-1 and J is TRBJ1-5, with D tentatively TRBD1 (6 bases). From germline, CDR1 is MGHRA and CDR2 YSYEKL. The CDR3 sequence is 18 residues long. V was shortened by 4 bases and J by 4 bases, with 23 bases between the two germline ends. Here the CDR3 DNA reads TGCGCCAGCAGCCTGCGCGAACCGGGCAGGGGCGGGAATCAGCCCCAGCATTTT. Translated: CASSLREPGRGGNQPQHF.

The DNA of the CDR3 is TGTGCCAGCAGCCCCGGGACAGTAAACATTCAGTACTTC. This gives the protein CASSPGTVNIQYF. The V call is TRBV7-2, the J call TRBJ2-4; TRBD1 agrees at 7 bases. Germline V lookup: CDR1 SGHTA, CDR2 FQGNSA. V shed 5 bases and J 6 bases; nucleotides not matched to a gene: 4. The CDR3 spans 13 residues.

There are a few counts of this clone. The V and J genes are TRBV19 and TRBJ2-7; TRBD2 aligns across 12 bases. This CDR3 is 15 amino acids long. V dropped 3 bases and J dropped 3; count of bases not matched to a gene: 3. The germline gives CDR1 LNHDA, CDR2 SQIVND (reference sequence). This chain's CDR3 is CASSITGLAGYEQYF. The CDR3 nucleotides are TGTGCCAGTAGTATCACGGGACTAGCGGGCTACGAGCAGTACTTC. The whole variable domain, remainder taken from reference TRBV19 and TRBJ2-7, is DGGITQSPKYLFRKEGQNVTLSCEQNLNHDAMYWYRQDPGQGLRLIYYSQIVNDFQKGDIAEGYSVSREKKESFPLTVTSAQKNPTAFYLCASSITGLAGYEQYFGPGTRLTVT.

The genes are TRBV7-9 and TRBJ1-2; D unresolved. CDR3 length equals 14 residues. Trimming stripped 1 base from V and 5 bases from J, with 11 bases between. Per germline, CDR1 SEHNR and CDR2 FQNEAQ (reference sequence). This CDR3 reads CASSLGSNFYGYTF. CDR3 DNA sequence: TGTGCCAGCAGCTTAGGGTCTAATTTTTATGGCTACACCTTC.

The chain combines TRBV29-1 with TRBJ2-2; D possibly corresponds to TRBD2 (6 bases). The CDR3 has 13 amino acids. Trimming left V 6 bases short and J 3 bases short, with 11 bases between. CDR1 is SQVTM, CDR2 ANQGSEA, per germline. CDR3 nucleotides: TGCAGCGTGGCCGGGAGATACACCGGGGAGCTGTTTTTT. Its translation is CSVAGRYTGELFF.

This chain joins TRBV10-2 and TRBJ1-3; D is ambiguous. Trimming removed 4 bases at V and 4 bases at J, with 14 bases between. The CDR3 runs 15 residues. CDR1 and CDR2 (germline): WSHSY, SAAADI. CDR3 sequence reads: CASSVEGMTGNTIYF. CDR3 DNA sequence: TGCGCCAGCAGTGTCGAGGGAATGACAGGAAACACCATATATTTT.

V usage is TRBV6-5 and J usage is TRBJ1-1, with no clear D. This CDR3 is 14 amino acids long. Trimming removed 10 bases at V and 5 bases at J, with 20 bases between. Germline V gives CDR1 MNHEY, CDR2 SVGAGI. In DNA form, the CDR3 reads TGTGCCACTAGAATCGTCGGGGTGAGGACTGAAGCTTTCTTT. This gives the protein CATRIVGVRTEAFF.

The genes are TRBV29-1 and TRBJ2-5, with 11 bases that match TRBD2. This CDR3 comprises 15 residues. Germline CDR1 is SQVTM and CDR2 is ANQGSEA. The V gene end was trimmed by 6 bases and the J gene end by 4 bases; junction bases not matched to a gene: 10. CDR3 amino acids: CSVLHGTSGVETQYF. For the CDR3, the DNA is TGCAGCGTCCTGCATGGGACTAGCGGTGTAGAGACCCAGTACTTC. Using reference TRBV29-1 and TRBJ2-5 for the parts outside the CDR3, the full variable domain is SAVISQKPSRDICQRGTSLTIQCQVDSQVTMMFWYRQQPGQSLTLIATANQGSEATYESGFVIDKFPISRPNLTFSTLTVSNMSPEDSSIYLCSVLHGTSGVETQYFGPGTRLLVL.

This chain uses TRBV27 with TRBJ2-5; 7 nucleotides match TRBD1. The J call may be in error: the DNA end matches TRBJ2-7 better. The germline gives CDR1 MNHEY, CDR2 SMNVEV (reference sequence). This CDR3 has 15 amino acids. The CDR3 loop is CASSLWPGGTYEQYF. CDR3 in DNA: TGTGCCAGCAGTTTATGGCCAGGGGGAACCTACGAGCAGTACTTC.

The chain combines TRBV28 with TRBJ1-4; 7 positions match TRBD1. The germline CDR1 and CDR2 sequences are MDHEN and SYDVKM. The J segment lost 3 bases and the V segment lost 5 bases, leaving 3 bases of the junction unmatched. The CDR3 consists of 14 residues. For the CDR3, the DNA is TGTGCCAGCAGTAGAGGGGGCGCTAATGAAAAACTGTTTTTT. Its protein product is CASSRGGANEKLFF.

The V call is TRBV7-2, the J call TRBJ2-4; tentative D call: TRBD2 (5 bases). The V end was cut by 5 bases, the J end by 8 bases, with 13 bases between. The CDR3 loop spans 13 amino acids. The germline V gene has CDR1 SGHTA and CDR2 FQGNSA. The CDR3, as DNA: TGTGCCAGCAGCCCCGCACCCGGGGACATTCAGTACTTC. Its translation: CASSPAPGDIQYF. The whole variable domain, remainder taken from reference TRBV7-2 and TRBJ2-4, is GAGVSQSPSNKVTEKGKDVELRCDPISGHTALYWYRQSLGQGLEFLIYFQGNSAPDKSGLPSDRFSAERTGGSVSTLTIQRTQQEDSAVYLCASSPAPGDIQYFGAGTRLSVL.

The table lists this clone with a few counts. The J gene is TRBJ1-2, the V gene TRBV18, with a possible D match to TRBD1 (6 bases). Germline values: CDR1 KGHSH, CDR2 LQKENI. The CDR3 extends over 15 amino acids. Trimming took 4 bases from V and 8 from J, leaving 20 bases between them. The CDR3 DNA follows: TGTGCCAGCTCACTACTAACAGAAGTGGGGGCCGGCTACACCTTC. Protein: CASSLLTEVGAGYTF.

This clone was counted between two and nine times. V usage is TRBV7-2 and J usage is TRBJ2-3; possible D gene TRBD1, 7 bases. Germline loops: CDR1 SGHTA, CDR2 FQGNSA. The CDR3 has 17 residues. V lost 5 bases and J 0 bases, leaving 18 bases between the germline ends. CDR3 loop: CASSGHGRGTSTDTQYF. The CDR3 bases are TGTGCCAGCAGCGGACACGGCAGGGGGACTAGCACAGATACGCAGTATTTT.

The V call is TRBV27, the J call TRBJ2-5, with 9 positions matching TRBD2. The germline gives CDR1 MNHEY, CDR2 SMNVEV (reference sequence). This CDR3 region has 13 residues. Trimming took 5 bases from V and 6 from J; bases not matched to a gene: 4. CDR3 residues: CASSPTSGQTQYF. CDR3 DNA sequence: TGTGCCAGCAGTCCGACTAGCGGTCAGACCCAGTACTTC.

The chain uses TRBV11-2 and TRBJ2-7; weak D call: TRBD2 (6 bases). V was clipped by 5 bases and J by 6 bases, with 20 bases between them. The CDR3 extends over 15 amino acids. The germline V gene encodes CDR1 SGHAT and CDR2 FQNNGV. The CDR3 nucleotides are TGTGCCAGCAGCCTCGGAAGCGGGTCCGCCTCCGAGCAGTACTTC. The encoded protein is CASSLGSGSASEQYF.